One and the same sample provided the 17 T cell receptor beta chains below, sequenced in a study of T cell repertoires in cytomegalovirus infection. These receptors are not linked to any known antigen. Each CDR3 protein is one row after TCRdb ran MiXCR on the reads. The table records some 54,000 distinct CDR3 sequences, roughly a fifth of them present only once. The sequencing here drew on CD8+ T cells from cultured PBMCs, taken from culture after CMV antigen stimulation. The receptors stem from a human donor in good health (CMV status not recorded). Some clones in this sample may be carry-over from other donors' samples.

This clonotype was detected a few times. The chain carries TRBV4-3 and TRBJ1-3; D not resolved. With 5 bases removed from V and 0 bases from J, the gap between germline ends came to 14 bases. This CDR3 is 16 amino acids long. CDR1 and CDR2 (germline): LGHNA, YSLEER. CDR3 in amino acids: CASSLISHVSGNTIYF. The CDR3 nucleotides are TGCGCCAGCAGCTTAATTTCTCACGTCTCTGGAAACACCATATATTTT.

The chain uses TRBV7-6 and TRBJ2-1; the D is unclear. V was clipped by 5 bases and J by 0 bases, with 11 bases between them. Per the germline V gene, CDR1 is SGHVS and CDR2 is FNYEAQ. This CDR3 contains 15 residues. CDR3 DNA: TGTGCCAGCAGCCCGATAATGAACTCCTACAATGAGCAGTTCTTC. Its translation: CASSPIMNSYNEQFF.

This clonotype was found a few times. This chain uses TRBV14 with TRBJ2-7; D perhaps matches TRBD1 (5 bases). Germline V gene data show CDR1 as SGHDN and CDR2 as FVKESK. V lost 4 bases and J 4 bases, leaving 14 bases between the germline ends. The CDR3 is made up of 14 amino acids. CDR3 in amino acids: CASSPRQNSYEQYF. In nucleotides, the CDR3 is TGTGCCAGCAGCCCCCGACAGAACTCATACGAGCAGTACTTC.

The V gene is TRBV7-2, the J gene TRBJ1-1; the D gene is possibly TRBD1 (5 bases). The ends were cut back, 6 bases at V and 2 bases at J, with 13 bases in the middle. Germline assignment: CDR1 SGHTA and CDR2 FQGNSA. The CDR3 runs 14 residues. Here the CDR3 reads CASRDQGGNTEAFF. As DNA, the CDR3 is TGTGCCAGCAGGGACCAGGGAGGCAACACTGAAGCTTTCTTT.

The chain employs TRBV7-2 and TRBJ1-4; D not resolved. This CDR3 comprises 15 residues. Trimming removed 1 base at V and 7 bases at J, with 13 bases between. Germline CDR1 is SGHTA and CDR2 is FQGNSA. CDR3 in amino acids: CASSLEAGIFEKLFF. In DNA, the CDR3 is TGTGCCAGCAGCTTAGAGGCTGGGATTTTTGAAAAACTGTTTTTT.

The chain employs TRBV4-3 and TRBJ2-6, with D unclear. V was shortened by 4 bases and J by 5 bases, with 12 bases between the two germline ends. CDR1 is LGHNA, CDR2 YSLEER, per germline. There are 15 residues in the CDR3. CDR3 sequence: CASSLIAERANVLTF. In DNA form, the CDR3 reads TGCGCCAGCAGCCTAATCGCGGAGAGGGCCAACGTCCTGACTTTC.

This rearrangement joins TRBV20-1 to TRBJ2-7; D possibly corresponds to TRBD1 (5 bases). Germline V lookup: CDR1 DFQATT, CDR2 SNEGSKA (reference sequence). V lost 0 bases and J lost 13, with 13 bases in between. There are 11 residues in the CDR3. The CDR3 spells CSARDPSGSYF. CDR3 coding DNA: TGCAGTGCTAGAGATCCGTCAGGGTCATACTTC.

This sequence joins TRBV20-1 and TRBJ2-1; possibly TRBD2 for D (6 bases). V was trimmed by 1 base and J by 4 bases, leaving 14 bases between them. Looked up from germline, CDR1 is DFQATT and CDR2 is SNEGSKA (reference sequence). The CDR3 consists of 15 residues. The CDR3 region is CSARGDSLVYNEQFF. The DNA of the CDR3 is TGCAGTGCTAGAGGGGACTCACTTGTTTACAATGAGCAGTTCTTC.

This clonotype was counted a few times. The rearrangement uses TRBV14 and TRBJ2-3; either TRBD1 or TRBD2 may supply D (5 bases each). The CDR3 spans 14 residues. Trimming removed 1 base at V and 2 bases at J, with 7 bases between. CDR1 is SGHDN, CDR2 FVKESK, per germline. CDR3 protein: CASSQAGLTDTQYF. CDR3 DNA: TGTGCCAGCAGCCAAGCGGGGCTCACAGATACGCAGTATTTT. The full variable domain, rest sourced from reference TRBV14 and TRBJ2-3, is EAGVTQFPSHSVIEKGQTVTLRCDPISGHDNLYWYRRVMGKEIKFLLHFVKESKQDESGMPNNRFLAERTGGTYSTLKVQPAELEDSGVYFCASSQAGLTDTQYFGPGTRLTVL.

This clonotype has a handful of counts. This chain links TRBV12-3 or TRBV12-4 with TRBJ2-7, with D unclear. CDR3 length: 13 amino acids. Between the trimmed V and J ends, which lost 1 base and 3 bases, there was a span of 7 bases. The CDR3 spells CASSLEEFYEQYF. CDR3 DNA: TGTGCCAGCAGTTTAGAGGAGTTCTACGAGCAGTACTTC.

This clonotype was seen a handful of times. The gene calls are TRBV27 and TRBJ1-5, with 7 bases lining up with TRBD1. Looked up from germline, CDR1 is MNHEY and CDR2 is SMNVEV (reference sequence). V lost 4 bases and J lost 2; bases outside the gene matches: 5. CDR3 length: 15 amino acids. The CDR3: CASSSGGGGNQPQHF. CDR3 nucleotide sequence: TGTGCCAGCAGTTCAGGGGGTGGGGGCAATCAGCCCCAGCATTTT.

This clonotype has only a few counts. The V gene is TRBV6-5, the J gene TRBJ2-1; 14 positions match TRBD2. This CDR3 comprises 15 residues. CDR1 is MNHEY and CDR2 is SVGAGI in the germline V gene. Trimming took 4 bases from V and 9 from J; bases not matched to a gene: 5. CDR3 sequence: CASSLGLAGASEQFF. The CDR3 coding sequence is TGTGCCAGCAGTTTGGGACTAGCGGGGGCTAGTGAGCAGTTCTTC.

This clonotype was found a few times. This chain links TRBV4-1 with TRBJ2-3; 13 bases are shared with TRBD2. J lost 0 bases, V lost 5 bases, and 8 bases had no gene match. The CDR3 is made up of 18 amino acids. From germline, CDR1 is MGHRA and CDR2 YSYEKL. The CDR3 nucleotides are TGCGCCAGCAGCGTACGGGGACTAGCGGGGCAGAGCACAGATACGCAGTATTTT. Its protein product is CASSVRGLAGQSTDTQYF.

The V call is TRBV7-2, the J call TRBJ2-3; unclear D gene. Trimming took off 2 bases at V and 6 bases at J, with 12 bases between the two ends. This CDR3 has 14 amino acids. Germline-derived CDR1 and CDR2 are SGHTA and FQGNSA. DNA for the CDR3: TGTGCCAGCAGCTTACACCCTCGGTCCGATACGCAGTATTTT. Translation gives CASSLHPRSDTQYF.

The CDR3 spells CASSLGTGGPYEQYF. The CDR3 coding sequence is TGTGCCAGCAGCTTGGGGACAGGGGGTCCCTACGAGCAGTACTTC. The chain combines TRBV5-5 with TRBJ2-7, with 10 positions matching TRBD1. With V trimmed by 0 bases and J by 2 bases, 2 bases remained unmatched. Germline CDR1 reads SGHKS; CDR2 reads YYEKEE (reference sequence). The CDR3 consists of 15 residues.

This clonotype came up a few times. The chain joins TRBV7-2 to TRBJ2-5; the D gene is possibly TRBD2 (6 bases). The germline V gene encodes CDR1 SGHTA and CDR2 FQGNSA. This CDR3 is built from 15 residues. The V gene lost 5 bases and the J gene lost 5 bases, with 18 bases spanning the gap. The CDR3 protein is CASSPRLRREETQYF. CDR3 nucleotide sequence: TGTGCCAGCAGCCCCCGTTTAAGGAGGGAGGAGACCCAGTACTTC. The full variable domain, completed using reference TRBV7-2 and TRBJ2-5, is GAGVSQSPSNKVTEKGKDVELRCDPISGHTALYWYRQSLGQGLEFLIYFQGNSAPDKSGLPSDRFSAERTGGSVSTLTIQRTQQEDSAVYLCASSPRLRREETQYFGPGTRLLVL.

The rearrangement joins TRBV7-2 to TRBJ1-2; 7 bases align to TRBD1. This CDR3 is 15 amino acids long. Losses at the gene ends were 5 bases for V and 6 bases for J; bases not matched to a gene: 12. Germline CDR1 reads SGHTA; CDR2 reads FQGNSA. CDR3 loop: CASSNRQGGNHGYTF. The CDR3 nucleotides are TGTGCCAGCAGCAATAGACAGGGAGGCAACCATGGCTACACCTTC.